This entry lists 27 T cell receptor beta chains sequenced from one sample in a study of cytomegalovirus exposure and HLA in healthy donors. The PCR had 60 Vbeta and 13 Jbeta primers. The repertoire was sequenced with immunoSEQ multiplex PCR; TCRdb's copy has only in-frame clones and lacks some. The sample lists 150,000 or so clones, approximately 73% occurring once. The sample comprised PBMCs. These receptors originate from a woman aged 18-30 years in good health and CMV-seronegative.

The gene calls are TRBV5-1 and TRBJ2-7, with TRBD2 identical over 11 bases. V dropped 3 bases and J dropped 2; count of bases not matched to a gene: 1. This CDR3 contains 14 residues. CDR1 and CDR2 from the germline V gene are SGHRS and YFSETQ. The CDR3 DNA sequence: TGCGCCAGCAGCTCGACTAGCGGGGCCTACGAGCAGTACGTC. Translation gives CASSSTSGAYEQYV.

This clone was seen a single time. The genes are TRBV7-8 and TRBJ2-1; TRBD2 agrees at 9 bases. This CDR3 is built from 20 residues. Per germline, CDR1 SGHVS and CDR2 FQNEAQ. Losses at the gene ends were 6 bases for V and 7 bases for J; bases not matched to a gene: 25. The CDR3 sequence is CASSKRGASGVYPQGNEQFF. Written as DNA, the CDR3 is TGTGCCAGCAGTAAACGGGGGGCTAGCGGGGTTTACCCCCAAGGGAATGAGCAGTTCTTC. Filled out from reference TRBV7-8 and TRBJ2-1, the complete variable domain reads GAGVSQSPRYKVAKRGQDVALRCDPISGHVSLFWYQQALGQGPEFLTYFQNEAQLDKSGLPSDRFFAERPEGSVSTLKIQRTQQEDSAVYLCASSKRGASGVYPQGNEQFFGPGTRLTVL.

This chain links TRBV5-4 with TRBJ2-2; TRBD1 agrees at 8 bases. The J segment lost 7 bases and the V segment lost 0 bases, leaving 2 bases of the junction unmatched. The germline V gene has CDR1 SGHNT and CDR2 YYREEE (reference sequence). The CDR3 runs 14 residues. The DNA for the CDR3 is TGTGCCAGCAGCTTGGCCACAGGGGGCGGGGAGCTGTTTTTT. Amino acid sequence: CASSLATGGGELFF.

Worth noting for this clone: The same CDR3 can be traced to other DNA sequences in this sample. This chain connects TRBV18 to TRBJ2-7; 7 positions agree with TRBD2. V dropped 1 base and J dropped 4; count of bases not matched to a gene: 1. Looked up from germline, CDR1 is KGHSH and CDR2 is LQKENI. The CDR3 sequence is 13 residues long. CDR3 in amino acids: CASSPRGGYEQYV. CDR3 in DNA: TGTGCCAGCTCACCACGGGGAGGGTACGAGCAGTACGTC.

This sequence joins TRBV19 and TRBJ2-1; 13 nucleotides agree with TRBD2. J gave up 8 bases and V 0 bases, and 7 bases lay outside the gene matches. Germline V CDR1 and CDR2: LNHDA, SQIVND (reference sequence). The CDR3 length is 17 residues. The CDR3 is CASSIDRTSGRGDEQFF. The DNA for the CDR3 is TGTGCCAGTAGTATAGATCGGACTAGCGGGAGAGGTGATGAGCAGTTCTTC. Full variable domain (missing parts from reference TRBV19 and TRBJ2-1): DGGITQSPKYLFRKEGQNVTLSCEQNLNHDAMYWYRQDPGQGLRLIYYSQIVNDFQKGDIAEGYSVSREKKESFPLTVTSAQKNPTAFYLCASSIDRTSGRGDEQFFGPGTRLTVL.

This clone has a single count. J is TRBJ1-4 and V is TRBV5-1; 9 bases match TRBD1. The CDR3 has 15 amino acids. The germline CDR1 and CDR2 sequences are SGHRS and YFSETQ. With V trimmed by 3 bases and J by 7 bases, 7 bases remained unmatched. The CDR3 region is CASSSGQGIGEKLFF. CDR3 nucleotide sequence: TGCGCCAGCAGCTCCGGACAGGGGATTGGTGAAAAACTGTTTTTT.

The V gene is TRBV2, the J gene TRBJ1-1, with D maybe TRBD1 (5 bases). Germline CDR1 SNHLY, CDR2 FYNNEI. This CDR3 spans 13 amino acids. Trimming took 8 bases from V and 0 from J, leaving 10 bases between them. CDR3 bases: TGTGCCAGCCGGACAAATATGAACACTGAAGCTTTCTTT. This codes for CASRTNMNTEAFF.

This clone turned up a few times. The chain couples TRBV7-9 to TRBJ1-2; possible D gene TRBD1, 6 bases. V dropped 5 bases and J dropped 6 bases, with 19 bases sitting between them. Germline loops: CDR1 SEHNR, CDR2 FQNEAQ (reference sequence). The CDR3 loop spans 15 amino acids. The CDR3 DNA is TGTGCCAGCAGCCCACCTCAGGGGCCGGTCCATGGCTACACCTTC. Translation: CASSPPQGPVHGYTF.

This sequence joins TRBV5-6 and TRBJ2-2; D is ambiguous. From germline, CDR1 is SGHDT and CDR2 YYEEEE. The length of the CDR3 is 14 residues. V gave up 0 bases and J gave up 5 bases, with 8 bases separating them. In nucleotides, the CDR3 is TGTGCCAGCAGCTTGGGCAGATTTACCGGGGAGCTGTTTTTT. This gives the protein CASSLGRFTGELFF.

The DNA of the CDR3 is TGTGCCAGCAGCTTAGGTAGATCCACCTACAATGAGCAGTTCTTC. Amino acid sequence: CASSLGRSTYNEQFF. The chain is built from TRBV11-3 and TRBJ2-1; D uncertain. Trimming cost V 1 base and J 2 bases, with 9 bases left between them. This CDR3 region has 15 residues. Germline V lookup: CDR1 SGHNT, CDR2 YENEEA.

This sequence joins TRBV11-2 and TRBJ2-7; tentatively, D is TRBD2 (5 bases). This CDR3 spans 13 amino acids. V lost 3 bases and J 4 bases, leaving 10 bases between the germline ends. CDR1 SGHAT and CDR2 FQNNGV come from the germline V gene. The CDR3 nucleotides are TGTGCCAGCAGCTTCGACCGGGGATACGAGCAGTACTTC. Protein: CASSFDRGYEQYF.

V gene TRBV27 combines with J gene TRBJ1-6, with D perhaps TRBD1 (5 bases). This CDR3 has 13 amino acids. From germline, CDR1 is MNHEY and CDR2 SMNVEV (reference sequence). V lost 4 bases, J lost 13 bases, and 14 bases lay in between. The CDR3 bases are TGTGCCAGCAGTTCCCCGATCGGGGGGCCCCTCCACTTT. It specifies CASSSPIGGPLHF.

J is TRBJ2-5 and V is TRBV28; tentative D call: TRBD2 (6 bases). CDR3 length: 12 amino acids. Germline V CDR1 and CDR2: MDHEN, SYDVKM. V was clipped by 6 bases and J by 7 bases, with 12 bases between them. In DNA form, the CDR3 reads TGTGCCAGCAGCCCAAGGCGGGGGACCCAGTACTTC. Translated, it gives CASSPRRGTQYF.

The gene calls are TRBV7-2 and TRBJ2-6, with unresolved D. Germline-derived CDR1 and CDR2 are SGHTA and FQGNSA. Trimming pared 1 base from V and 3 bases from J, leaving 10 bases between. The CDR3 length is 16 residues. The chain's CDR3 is CASSLELRGGANVLTF. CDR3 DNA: TGTGCCAGCAGCTTAGAACTCCGCGGTGGGGCCAACGTCCTGACTTTC.

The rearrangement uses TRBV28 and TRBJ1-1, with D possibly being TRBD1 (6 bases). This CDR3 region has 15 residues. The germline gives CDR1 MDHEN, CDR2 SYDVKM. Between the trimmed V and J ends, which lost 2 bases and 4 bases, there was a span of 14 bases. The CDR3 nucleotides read TGTGCCAGCAGTTTAGTCCCCCCGACAGGCACTGAAGCTTTCTTT. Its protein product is CASSLVPPTGTEAFF.

DNA for the CDR3: TGTGCCAGCAGCCAATCAATCAACTATGGCTACACCTTC. The encoded protein is CASSQSINYGYTF. The chain recombines TRBV14 with TRBJ1-2; unclear D gene. The V gene's germline CDR1 is SGHDN and CDR2 FVKESK. The CDR3 runs 13 residues. The V end lost 2 bases, the J end lost 2 bases, and 6 bases lay between the germline ends.

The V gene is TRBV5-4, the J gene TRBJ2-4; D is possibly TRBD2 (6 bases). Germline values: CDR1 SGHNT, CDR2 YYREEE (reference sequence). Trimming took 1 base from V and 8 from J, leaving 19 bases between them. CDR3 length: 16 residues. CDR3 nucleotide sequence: TGTGCCAGCAGCTTGCGCAGAGAGACTAGAAGGGACATTCAGTACTTC. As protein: CASSLRRETRRDIQYF.

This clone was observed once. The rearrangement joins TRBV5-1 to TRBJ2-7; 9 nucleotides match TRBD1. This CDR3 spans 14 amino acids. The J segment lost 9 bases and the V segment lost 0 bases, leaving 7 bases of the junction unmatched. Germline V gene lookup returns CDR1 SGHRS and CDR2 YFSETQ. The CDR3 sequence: CASSLGTGEMMQYF. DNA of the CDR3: TGCGCCAGCAGCTTGGGGACAGGGGAAATGATGCAGTACTTC.

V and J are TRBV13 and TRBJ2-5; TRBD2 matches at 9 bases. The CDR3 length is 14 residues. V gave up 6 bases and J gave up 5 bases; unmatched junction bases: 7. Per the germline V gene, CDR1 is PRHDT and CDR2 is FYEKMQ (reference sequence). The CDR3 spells CASSGAGGRETQYF. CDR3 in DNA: TGTGCCAGCAGTGGAGCGGGGGGCCGGGAGACCCAGTACTTC.

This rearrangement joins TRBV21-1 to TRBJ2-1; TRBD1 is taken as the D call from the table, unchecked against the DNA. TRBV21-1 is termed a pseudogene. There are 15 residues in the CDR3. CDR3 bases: TGTGCCAGCCTCCCCTTCAGGGGCTACTACAATGAGCAGTTCTTC. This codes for CASLPFRGYYNEQFF.

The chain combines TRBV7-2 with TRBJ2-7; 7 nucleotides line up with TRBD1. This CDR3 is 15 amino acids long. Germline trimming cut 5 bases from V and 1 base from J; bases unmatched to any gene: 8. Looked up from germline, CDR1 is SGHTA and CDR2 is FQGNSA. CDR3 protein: CASSTTGQSSYEQYF. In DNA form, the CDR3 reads TGTGCCAGCAGCACGACAGGGCAAAGTTCCTACGAGCAGTACTTC.

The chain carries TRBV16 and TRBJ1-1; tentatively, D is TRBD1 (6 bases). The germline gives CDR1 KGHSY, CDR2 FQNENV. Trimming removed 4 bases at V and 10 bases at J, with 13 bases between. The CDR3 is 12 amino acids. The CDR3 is CASSPDRSIAFF. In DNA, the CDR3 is TGTGCCAGCAGCCCCGACAGGTCGATAGCTTTCTTT.

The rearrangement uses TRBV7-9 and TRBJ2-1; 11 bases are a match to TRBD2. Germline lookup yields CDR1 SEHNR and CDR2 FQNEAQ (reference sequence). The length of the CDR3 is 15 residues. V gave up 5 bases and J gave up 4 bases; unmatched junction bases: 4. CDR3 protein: CASSRSGRGYNEQFF. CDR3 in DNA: TGTGCCAGCAGCCGTAGCGGGAGGGGTTACAATGAGCAGTTCTTC.

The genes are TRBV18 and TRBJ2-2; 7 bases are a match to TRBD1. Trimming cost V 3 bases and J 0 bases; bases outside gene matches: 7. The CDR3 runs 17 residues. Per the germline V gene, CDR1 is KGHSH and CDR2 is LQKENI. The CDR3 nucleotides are TGTGCCAGCTCACCGCCAAAAGGGGGCCCGAACACCGGGGAGCTGTTTTTT. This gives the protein CASSPPKGGPNTGELFF.

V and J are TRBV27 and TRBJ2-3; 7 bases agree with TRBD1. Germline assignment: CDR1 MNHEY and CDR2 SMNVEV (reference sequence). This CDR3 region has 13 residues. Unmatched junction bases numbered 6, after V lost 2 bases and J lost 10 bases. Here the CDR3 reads CASSLTDRAPQYF. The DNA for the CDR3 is TGTGCCAGCAGTTTAACTGACAGGGCCCCGCAGTATTTT.

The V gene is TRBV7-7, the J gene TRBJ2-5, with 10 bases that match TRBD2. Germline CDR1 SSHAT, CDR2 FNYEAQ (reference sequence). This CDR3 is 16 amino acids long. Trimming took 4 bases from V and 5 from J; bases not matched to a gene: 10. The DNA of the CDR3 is TGTGCCAGCAGCTCGGCCCCTAGCGGGAGTTGGGAGACCCAGTACTTC. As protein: CASSSAPSGSWETQYF.

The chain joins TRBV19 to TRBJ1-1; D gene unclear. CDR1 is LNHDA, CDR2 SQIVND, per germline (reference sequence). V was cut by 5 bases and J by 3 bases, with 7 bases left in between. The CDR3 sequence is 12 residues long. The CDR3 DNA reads TGTGCCAGTAGTCCCCCGGACACTGAAGCTTTCTTT. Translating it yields CASSPPDTEAFF.